This T cell receptor (beta chain) stems from a study of cytomegalovirus exposure and HLA in healthy donors. Study overall: Within an early data release were 80 million to 90 million unique TCRs drawn from HLA-typed donors.

General study findings and limits: Association with HLA alleles at 0.05 false discovery rate was found for around 17,000 TCR beta sequences in a later analysis. CMV antigen specificity was confirmed in vitro for three CMV-associated chains.

PCR involved 60 Vbeta and 13 Jbeta primers. The method was immunoSEQ multiplex PCR; TCRdb's version includes in-frame clones alone and lacks a portion of them. The sample consists of 250,000 to 350,000 clones, 75% to 85% of them appearing once. For this clone: Its antigen is not known.

This CDR3 is 15 amino acids long. CDR1 is SGHVS, CDR2 FQNEAQ, per germline. Trimming cost V 1 base and J 0 bases, with 7 bases left between them. This TCR derives from a girl aged 2 to 10 in good health and CMV-seronegative. V usage is TRBV7-8 and J usage is TRBJ1-3; D ambiguous. Sequenced: PBMCs. The CDR3 DNA reads TGTGCCAGCAGCTTAGGAGTGAGCTCTGGAAACACCATATATTTT. Protein: CASSLGVSSGNTIYF.